This TCR beta chain was identified during a study of blood T cell repertoires in COVID-19. CDR1 and CDR2 (germline): LNHDA, SQIVND (reference sequence). This CDR3 is built from 12 residues. Sequenced by immunoSEQ multiplex PCR; TCRdb stores in-frame clones only, minus some. The table includes some 150,000 clones, almost 90% detected once. Comment on this clone: One junction end does not reproduce the germline sequence, and a read error may be involved.

Material: peripheral blood. The TCR sequence derives from a woman in her fifties or sixties with acute or convalescent COVID-19. The rearrangement joins TRBV19 to TRBJ2-6, with 7 bases matching TRBD1. The CDR3 is CASSHPGQSVFF. As DNA, the CDR3 is TGTGCCAGTAGTCACCCGGGACAGTCTGTATTTTTC.